This T cell receptor (beta chain) was obtained from a study of T-cell memory formation after mild COVID-19. About the study: TCR clusters were mostly donor specific. Broader study findings: Shrinking CD4+ clones resided mostly in CM and EM, and CD8+ ones in EMRA.

The 5'RACE method, run with constant-segment primers, produced TCR alpha and TCR beta cDNA libraries (carrying sample barcodes and UMIs). TCRdb reprocessed the 5' RACE reads via MiXCR and lists one record per CDR3 protein. Of around 250,000 distinct CDR3 sequences listed, 9.4% were seen once; the top ten hold approximately 20%. This clonotype has a handful of counts. Its antigen is not identified. V was cut by 7 bases and J by 5 bases, with 18 bases left in between. CDR3 length: 14 amino acids. Germline V gene lookup returns CDR1 MRHNA and CDR2 SNTAGT. The TCR sequence derives from a young man who had mild COVID-19 (a few samples of this study predate the infection). Cell type and time point are not known. The chain couples TRBV6-4 to TRBJ2-7; perhaps TRBD1 as D (6 bases). Input material: PBMCs or a T cell subset sorted from them (not recorded which). The CDR3 loop reads CASNGQGPTDEQYV. The CDR3 region has the DNA TGTGCCAGCAATGGGCAGGGGCCCACGGACGAGCAGTACGTC.